The rows below give T cell receptor beta chains drawn from one sample of a study of cytomegalovirus exposure and HLA in healthy donors. Only in-frame clones appear in the TCRdb table, and some are missing; sequencing was by immunoSEQ multiplex PCR. The sample contains 100,000 to 150,000 clones, 81% of which appear only once. Material: PBMCs. The receptors stem from a man aged 18-30 years in good health and CMV-seropositive. Both conserved end residues are part of each CDR3. D genes are given only for firm matches. Some rows mark clone size as missing; the rest say once, few, many or name a class of expanded clone.

CDR3 protein	CDR3 DNA	clone size	CDR3 length	D gene	V gene	J gene
CAISVDSYGYTF	TGTGCCATCAGCGTAGACAGCTATGGCTACACCTTC	-	12	-	TRBV10-3	TRBJ1-2
CASSPNRDRDEQYF	TGTGCCAGCAGCCCAAACCGGGACAGGGACGAGCAGTACTTC	-	14	TRBD1	TRBV7-9	TRBJ2-7
CASSGPQGSYGYTF	TGTGCCAGCAGTGGCCCACAGGGTTCCTATGGCTACACCTTC	-	14	-	TRBV6-1	TRBJ1-2
CASSQLGTSGRGMYEQFF	TGCGCCAGCAGCCAACTTGGGACTAGCGGGAGGGGTATGTATGAGCAGTTCTTC	once	18	TRBD2	TRBV4-1	TRBJ2-1
CASSLAGRGASEAFF	TGCGCCAGCAGCTTGGCCGGCAGGGGCGCATCTGAAGCTTTCTTT	-	15	-	TRBV5-1	TRBJ1-1
CASSFAGYSEQFF	TGTGCCAGCAGCTTCGCGGGGTACAGTGAGCAGTTCTTC	-	13	-	TRBV5-5	TRBJ2-1
CASSQGSGTNTGELFF	TGCGCCAGCAGCCAAGGTTCAGGGACGAACACCGGGGAGCTGTTTTTT	-	16	-	TRBV4-3	TRBJ2-2
CSVGTAPNTEAFF	TGCAGCGTTGGGACAGCTCCGAACACTGAAGCTTTCTTT	-	13	-	TRBV29-1	TRBJ1-1
CASSGQFISYGYTF	TGTGCCAGCAGTGGACAGTTTATAAGCTATGGCTACACCTTC	-	14	-	TRBV2	TRBJ1-2
CASSPGLWGNTIYF	TGTGCCAGCAGCCCCGGGTTGTGGGGAAACACCATATATTTT	-	14	-	TRBV7-2	TRBJ1-3
CASGKPRGPNEKLFF	TGTGCCAGTGGTAAACCGAGGGGGCCTAATGAAAAACTGTTTTTT	-	15	TRBD1	TRBV19	TRBJ1-4
CASRRKVGGANEQFF	TGTGCCAGCAGGCGGAAGGTCGGGGGTGCCAATGAGCAGTTCTTC	-	15	-	TRBV6-5	TRBJ2-1
CASSFLERVSTEAFF	TGTGCCAGCAGCTTTCTTGAACGAGTTTCCACTGAAGCTTTCTTT	few	15	-	TRBV5-4	TRBJ1-1
CASSQDQQETQYF	TGCGCCAGCAGCCAAGACCAGCAAGAGACCCAGTACTTC	-	13	-	TRBV4-3	TRBJ2-5
CASSSGGEQFF	TGTGCCAGCAGCTCGGGGGGGGAGCAGTTCTTC	once	11	TRBD2	TRBV11-2	TRBJ2-1
CASSGTLGDTQYF	TGTGCCAGCAGCGGGACATTGGGAGATACGCAGTATTTT	-	13	-	TRBV6-5	TRBJ2-3
CASSSTLNRGRSNQPQHF	TGTGCCAGCTCATCAACTCTTAACAGGGGCCGTAGCAATCAGCCCCAGCATTTT	-	18	TRBD1	TRBV18	TRBJ1-5
CASSLGLAVTGELFF	TGCGCCAGCAGCTTGGGACTAGCGGTCACCGGGGAGCTGTTTTTT	-	15	TRBD2	TRBV5-1	TRBJ2-2
CASSRDIRTDTEAFF	TGTGCCAGCAGTAGGGACATTCGAACCGACACTGAAGCTTTCTTT	-	15	-	TRBV2	TRBJ1-1
CASSLSPDRHNTGELFF	TGTGCCAGCAGCTTGAGCCCCGACAGACATAACACCGGGGAGCTGTTTTTT	-	17	-	TRBV5-4	TRBJ2-2
CASSVSGTSVRETQYF	TGTGCCAGCAGCGTATCAGGGACTAGCGTCCGGGAGACCCAGTACTTC	-	16	TRBD2	TRBV9	TRBJ2-5
CASSLNDRGRQHF	TGTGCCAGCAGTTTAAACGACAGGGGCCGACAGCATTTT	-	13	TRBD1	TRBV7-2	TRBJ1-5
CASSQGSQAGARNEQFF	TGCGCCAGCAGCCAAGGGTCCCAAGCGGGAGCGCGCAATGAGCAGTTCTTC	-	17	TRBD2	TRBV4-1	TRBJ2-1
CASSPKNPGQVSGANVLTF	TGTGCCAGCTCACCAAAAAATCCGGGACAAGTCTCTGGGGCCAACGTCCTGACTTTC	once	19	-	TRBV18	TRBJ2-6
CASSSRTRRDYGYTF	TGTGCCAGCAGCTCCCGGACAAGAAGGGACTATGGCTACACCTTC	-	15	-	TRBV5-4	TRBJ1-2
CASGPGGPGELFF	TGTGCCAGTGGCCCGGGTGGTCCCGGGGAGCTGTTTTTT	-	13	-	TRBV19	TRBJ2-2
CASSLPGGEKLFF	TGCGCCAGCAGCCTACCGGGGGGTGAAAAACTGTTTTTT	few	13	-	TRBV4-1	TRBJ1-4
CASSSRGLQGIPLEQYF	TGCGCCAGCAGCTCGCGAGGATTACAGGGAATCCCCCTCGAGCAGTACTTC	-	17	-	TRBV5-1	TRBJ2-7
CASSQGQGAGNEQFF	TGCGCCAGCAGCCAGGGACAGGGGGCAGGCAATGAGCAGTTCTTC	-	15	TRBD1	TRBV5-1	TRBJ2-1
CASSPTGTSTDTQYF	TGCGCCAGCAGCCCGACAGGAACTAGCACAGATACGCAGTATTTT	-	15	-	TRBV5-1	TRBJ2-3
CASSFTGLANEQYF	TGTGCCAGCAGCTTCACTGGACTAGCCAACGAGCAGTACTTC	-	14	TRBD2	TRBV5-8	TRBJ2-7
CASTRGGIGETQYF	TGTGCCAGCACCCGGGGGGGAATCGGAGAGACCCAGTACTTC	once	14	TRBD2	TRBV5-4	TRBJ2-5
CASSLETGQRPQHF	TGTGCCAGCAGCTTAGAGACAGGGCAAAGGCCCCAGCATTTT	-	14	TRBD1	TRBV7-6	TRBJ1-5
CASSHVQGSGANVLTF	TGCGCCAGCAGCCACGTACAGGGCTCTGGGGCCAACGTCCTGACTTTC	-	16	-	TRBV7-2	TRBJ2-6
CAWSDGTGPYEQYF	TGTGCCTGGAGCGACGGGACAGGTCCCTACGAGCAGTACTTC	-	14	TRBD1	TRBV30	TRBJ2-7
CASSPPYYYGYTF	TGTGCCAGCAGCCCGCCCTATTACTATGGCTACACCTTC	-	13	-	TRBV7-2	TRBJ1-2
CASSEFGTSREQYF	TGTGCCAGCAGTGAATTCGGGACTAGCAGAGAGCAGTACTTC	-	14	TRBD2	TRBV2	TRBJ2-7
CASSTGISGNTIYF	TGTGCCAGTAGTACAGGAATCTCTGGAAACACCATATATTTT	-	14	-	TRBV19	TRBJ1-3
CASSSPGRGRNYGYTF	TGTGCCAGCAGCTCTCCGGGCAGGGGGCGAAACTATGGCTACACCTTC	-	16	TRBD1	TRBV5-6	TRBJ1-2
CASRFTGSGTEAFF	TGTGCCAGCAGATTTACAGGGTCGGGCACTGAAGCTTTCTTT	-	14	-	TRBV6-5	TRBJ1-1
CASSLDREDEQYF	TGTGCTAGCAGCCTCGACAGGGAGGACGAGCAGTACTTC	-	13	-	TRBV7-7	TRBJ2-7
CAINSGSSYNEQFF	TGTGCCATCAACAGCGGGAGCTCCTACAATGAGCAGTTCTTC	-	14	TRBD2	TRBV10-3	TRBJ2-1
CASSLIGNEQFF	TGTGCCAGCAGCTTAATCGGGAATGAGCAGTTCTTC	-	12	-	TRBV7-2	TRBJ2-1
CASSFLGSGNTIYF	TGTGCCAGCAGTTTTCTAGGCTCTGGAAACACCATATATTTT	-	14	-	TRBV28	TRBJ1-3
CASSPTGSSNQPQHF	TGTGCCAGCAGCCCGACAGGGAGTAGCAATCAGCCCCAGCATTTT	-	15	TRBD1	TRBV4-2	TRBJ1-5
CASNSGAVGYEQYF	TGTGCCAGCAACTCAGGGGCTGTTGGGTACGAGCAGTACTTC	-	14	-	TRBV7-6	TRBJ2-7
CASSLRQFTGELFF	TGCGCCAGCAGCTTGAGACAATTCACCGGGGAGCTGTTTTTT	-	14	-	TRBV5-1	TRBJ2-2
CASSLPLDEQFF	TGTGCCAGCAGCTTGCCCCTCGATGAGCAGTTCTTC	-	12	-	TRBV5-5	TRBJ2-1